These 24 T cell receptor beta chains were all obtained from the same sample, sequenced in a study of blood T cell repertoires in COVID-19. Sequencing used immunoSEQ multiplex PCR; TCRdb keeps in-frame clones, though not all of them. The table includes tens of thousands of clones, roughly 89% detected once. The specimen sequenced was peripheral blood. The receptors were sampled from a man in his 70s with active or convalescent COVID-19.

This chain uses TRBV30 with TRBJ1-2, with TRBD1 matching over 8 bases. Per the germline V gene, CDR1 is GTSNPN and CDR2 is SVGIG (reference sequence). The V gene end was trimmed by 6 bases and the J gene end by 4 bases; junction bases not matched to a gene: 4. This CDR3 spans 12 amino acids. CDR3 loop: CACQGASYGYTF. The DNA of the CDR3 is TGTGCCTGTCAGGGGGCCTCCTATGGCTACACCTTC.

The V call is TRBV5-1, the J call TRBJ2-7; 8 positions match TRBD1. The V segment lost 4 bases and the J segment 5 bases; nucleotides outside the gene matches: 8. The CDR3 totals 14 residues. Germline CDR1 and CDR2: SGHRS and YFSETQ. CDR3 in amino acids: CASSPRAGGDEQYF. DNA of the CDR3: TGCGCCAGCAGCCCCCGGGCAGGGGGCGACGAGCAGTACTTC.

This clone was counted between two and nine times. The rearrangement joins TRBV19 to TRBJ1-2, with D possibly being TRBD1 (5 bases). V was trimmed by 3 bases and J by 8 bases, leaving 22 bases between them. The germline gives CDR1 LNHDA, CDR2 SQIVND (reference sequence). The CDR3 totals 16 residues. The CDR3 loop is CASSMVRGPARSGYTF. CDR3 DNA sequence: TGTGCCAGTAGTATGGTGCGGGGCCCGGCACGATCAGGCTACACCTTC.

The chain is built from TRBV6-1 and TRBJ1-5; D gene ambiguous. The CDR3 runs to 15 residues. Trimming cost V 3 bases and J 4 bases, with 13 bases left between them. Germline assignment: CDR1 MNHNS and CDR2 SASEGT. The DNA of the CDR3 is TGTGCCAGCAGTGAGGCTGGTCACGGGAATCAGCCCCAGCATTTT. It is translated as CASSEAGHGNQPQHF.

The rearrangement links TRBV2 to TRBJ1-5; D is unclear. The length of the CDR3 is 14 residues. Germline assignment: CDR1 SNHLY and CDR2 FYNNEI. V was shortened by 2 bases and J by 6 bases, with 11 bases between the two germline ends. The CDR3 here is CASSEPWQTQPQHF. In DNA, the CDR3 is TGTGCCAGCAGTGAACCGTGGCAAACTCAGCCCCAGCATTTT.

V usage is TRBV6-6 and J usage is TRBJ1-2; 11 positions match TRBD1. The CDR3 consists of 15 residues. CDR1 and CDR2 from the germline V gene are MNHNY and SVGAGI (reference sequence). After removal of 5 bases from V and 8 bases from J, the junction contained 10 bases not matched to a gene. CDR3 protein: CASSLRTGGNDGYTF. CDR3 coding DNA: TGTGCCAGCAGTCTCCGGACAGGGGGCAATGACGGCTACACCTTC.

In its sample, this clone was seen once. This chain uses TRBV19 with TRBJ2-2; D possibly corresponds to TRBD2 (6 bases). Germline loops: CDR1 LNHDA, CDR2 SQIVND (reference sequence). CDR3 length: 13 residues. V was trimmed by 11 bases and J by 2 bases, leaving 12 bases between them. The CDR3 nucleotides read TGTGCCGTCCGGGACTCAAACACCGGGGAGCTGTTTTTT. Translation: CAVRDSNTGELFF.

This chain connects TRBV18 to TRBJ1-1; TRBD1 might be the D (6 bases). In germline, CDR1 is KGHSH, CDR2 LQKENI. V lost 5 bases, J lost 0 bases, and 13 bases lay in between. This CDR3 is built from 15 residues. DNA for the CDR3: TGTGCCAGCTCAGTTAGGACAGCAATGAACACTGAAGCTTTCTTT. It codes for CASSVRTAMNTEAFF.

The gene calls are TRBV2 and TRBJ1-2; 7 bases match TRBD1. Germline values: CDR1 SNHLY, CDR2 FYNNEI. V lost 7 bases and J lost 8; bases outside the gene matches: 7. The CDR3 runs 12 residues. CDR3 loop: CASTSAGGGYTF. Here the CDR3 DNA reads TGTGCCAGCACGTCGGCAGGGGGAGGCTACACCTTC.

The chain links TRBV9 to TRBJ2-2, with 12 positions matching TRBD2. The CDR3 length is 18 residues. V gave up 0 bases and J gave up 6 bases; unmatched junction bases: 9. Germline V gene sequence: CDR1 SGDLS, CDR2 YYNGEE. The CDR3 DNA is TGTGCCAGCAGCGTAGGGCCTAGCGGGAGGGCCAAAGCCGGGGAGCTGTTTTTT. Translating gives CASSVGPSGRAKAGELFF.

The V and J genes are TRBV10-3 and TRBJ2-7; 7 positions agree with TRBD2. This CDR3 contains 13 residues. CDR1 ENHRY and CDR2 SYGVKD come from the germline V gene. V trimming: 6 bases; J trimming: 2 bases; junction bases outside the gene matches: 4. This CDR3 reads CAISREAPYEQYF. The CDR3 DNA reads as TGTGCCATCAGCCGGGAGGCCCCCTACGAGCAGTACTTC.

The chain uses TRBV28 and TRBJ1-1; no clear D gene. This CDR3 has 13 amino acids. Trimming shortened V by 7 bases and J by 0 bases, and 9 bases separated the two germline ends. Germline loops: CDR1 MDHEN, CDR2 SYDVKM. The CDR3 DNA follows: TGTGCCAGCACCTGGGCAGTGAACACTGAAGCTTTCTTT. As protein: CASTWAVNTEAFF.

V and J are TRBV6-2 or TRBV6-3 and TRBJ1-1; TRBD1 is a possible D gene (5 bases). The V end was cut by 1 base, the J end by 2 bases, with 14 bases between. In germline, CDR1 is MNHEY, CDR2 SVGEGT. The CDR3 consists of 16 residues. The CDR3 here is CASSYFRGGVNTEAFF. The CDR3 nucleotides are TGTGCCAGCAGTTACTTTCGTGGGGGGGTCAACACTGAAGCTTTCTTT.

The rearrangement joins TRBV4-2 to TRBJ2-3; weak D call: TRBD1 (6 bases). The germline V gene encodes CDR1 LGHNA and CDR2 YNFKEQ. V was shortened by 0 bases and J by 11 bases, with 21 bases between the two germline ends. This CDR3 has 16 amino acids. CDR3 nucleotides: TGTGCCAGCAGCCAAGATGAGGCCTCAGGGGTCCTGAAGCAGTATTTT. The encoded protein is CASSQDEASGVLKQYF.

The V gene is TRBV27, the J gene TRBJ2-7; D gene ambiguous. The germline V gene has CDR1 MNHEY and CDR2 SMNVEV (reference sequence). CDR3 length equals 14 residues. V was cut by 5 bases and J by 3 bases, with 14 bases left in between. CDR3 region: CASSPSRHFYEQYF. The CDR3 DNA sequence: TGTGCCAGCAGTCCCTCGCGACACTTCTACGAGCAGTACTTC.

This clone was seen only once. The V gene is TRBV15, the J gene TRBJ2-7, with 8 nucleotides matching TRBD2. After removal of 3 bases from V and 3 bases from J, the junction contained 16 bases not matched to a gene. Looked up from germline, CDR1 is LNHNV and CDR2 is YYDKDF (reference sequence). The CDR3 has 18 residues. CDR3 sequence (DNA): TGTGCCACCAGCAGTCGGATCTACCGCGGGAGGTGGGTCTACGAGCAGTACTTC. Translation: CATSSRIYRGRWVYEQYF. Combining the CDR3 with reference TRBV15 and TRBJ2-7 gives the whole variable domain DAMVIQNPRYQVTQFGKPVTLSCSQTLNHNVMYWYQQKSSQAPKLLFHYYDKDFNNEADTPDNFQSRRPNTSFCFLDIRSPGLGDTAMYLCATSSRIYRGRWVYEQYFGPGTRLTVT.

J is TRBJ2-3 and V is TRBV3-1 (or the pseudogene TRBV3-2); D gene unclear. Trimming removed 6 bases at V and 5 bases at J, with 21 bases between. Germline V gives CDR1 LGHDT, CDR2 YNNKEL (reference sequence). CDR3 length: 16 amino acids. The CDR3 bases are TGTGCCAGCAGTCGCCAGTTTTCTCCTGTTGGAGATACGCAGTATTTT. This encodes CASSRQFSPVGDTQYF.

V is TRBV5-1 and J is TRBJ1-1; TRBD1 matches at 11 bases. The CDR3 sequence is 16 residues long. Per germline, CDR1 SGHRS and CDR2 YFSETQ. With V trimmed by 4 bases and J by 4 bases, 9 bases remained unmatched. CDR3 region: CASSPLGQGVTTEAFF. The CDR3 DNA follows: TGCGCCAGCAGCCCTTTGGGACAGGGGGTGACCACTGAAGCTTTCTTT.

The V and J genes are TRBV16 and TRBJ2-7; D gene unclear. V was shortened by 4 bases and J by 5 bases, with 9 bases between the two germline ends. Germline V gene data show CDR1 as KGHSY and CDR2 as FQNENV. The CDR3 sequence is 12 residues long. The CDR3 nucleotides read TGTGCCAGCAGCCCGGGTGCGGACGAGCAGTACTTC. Translating it yields CASSPGADEQYF. Full variable domain (outside the CDR3, taken from reference TRBV16 and TRBJ2-7): GEEVAQTPKHLVRGEGQKAKLYCAPIKGHSYVFWYQQVLKNEFKFLISFQNENVFDETGMPKERFSAKCLPNSPCSLEIQATKLEDSAVYFCASSPGADEQYFGPGTRLTVT.

V is TRBV18 and J is TRBJ1-5; TRBD1 might be the D (6 bases). Trimming left V 2 bases short and J 6 bases short, with 11 bases between. The germline CDR1 and CDR2 sequences are KGHSH and LQKENI. This CDR3 comprises 14 residues. CDR3 DNA sequence: TGTGCCAGCTCACCAGGGGGCTCAGGTCAGCCCCAGCATTTT. Translated: CASSPGGSGQPQHF.

The chain carries TRBV28 and TRBJ1-4; D ambiguous. V shed 5 bases and J shed 4 bases, with 20 bases lying between them. The CDR3 is made up of 17 amino acids. Germline V lookup: CDR1 MDHEN, CDR2 SYDVKM. The CDR3 is CASSPPWVTGDNEKLFF. CDR3 nucleotides: TGTGCCAGCAGTCCCCCCTGGGTGACCGGAGATAATGAAAAACTGTTTTTT.

In this sample, this clone turned up once. The chain is built from TRBV7-2 and TRBJ2-3; D unclear. Trimming shortened V by 2 bases and J by 0 bases, and 9 bases separated the two germline ends. The CDR3 has 15 residues. Germline loops: CDR1 SGHTA, CDR2 FQGNSA. The CDR3 spells CASSLQAGSTDTQYF. CDR3 nucleotides: TGTGCCAGCAGCTTACAAGCAGGAAGCACAGATACGCAGTATTTT.

V gene TRBV6-6 combines with J gene TRBJ2-7; possibly TRBD1 for D (6 bases). The V gene lost 10 bases and the J gene lost 2 bases, with 12 bases spanning the gap. The V gene's germline CDR1 is MNHNY and CDR2 SVGAGI (reference sequence). The CDR3 extends over 12 amino acids. The CDR3 loop reads CATTGQTYEQYF. The CDR3 region has the DNA TGTGCCACAACAGGGCAAACCTACGAGCAGTACTTC.

The chain has TRBV19 and TRBJ1-1; D call uncertain. Trimming stripped 1 base from V and 5 bases from J, with 17 bases between. Germline CDR1 LNHDA, CDR2 SQIVND (reference sequence). The CDR3 is 16 residues long. This chain's CDR3 is CASSIGQGDWWTEAFF. CDR3 DNA sequence: TGTGCCAGTAGTATAGGTCAAGGAGACTGGTGGACTGAAGCTTTCTTT.